This T cell receptor (beta chain) was captured by sequencing in a study of tumor-infiltrating lymphocytes in primary liver carcinoma. Study-wide findings and caveats: Against blood, tumors held a significantly higher top-250-clone fraction (p = 0.039). Detection in all five tumor regions applied to only about 7.5-24% of top clones. Tumor-blood pairs (like tumor-adjacent pairs) overlapped less than tumor region pairs did.

Priming with a constant-region primer yielded TCR beta cDNA from approximately 500 ng total RNA. Slightly modified ARM-PCR, run as three nested multiplex PCR rounds, produced the TCR beta libraries. The opening two PCR rounds, approximately 10 cycles each, paired TRBV1-TRBV30 forward primers with a C-beta reverse primer. One entry per CDR3 protein results from TCRdb running MiXCR on the multiplex PCR reads. The repertoire holds roughly 70,000 distinct CDR3 sequences, with about three quarters as singletons. As for this clonotype: No antigen is known for it.

The CDR3 runs to 14 residues. Germline V gene lookup returns CDR1 MGHRA and CDR2 YSYEKL. Extraction of RNA together with DNA used roughly 18-32 mg of unsorted bulk tissue. Samples came from superior, inferior, lateral poles and tumor centre. Sequenced input: liver tumor tissue from sampling region 4. Subset given: tumor region T4, right-lateral pole. V is TRBV4-1 and J is TRBJ1-2; 7 nucleotides agree with TRBD1. The sequence was collected from a man in his forties or fifties with primary liver carcinoma and hepatitis B virus infection. CDR3: CANSQVDRNYGYTF. In nucleotides, the CDR3 is TGCGCTAACAGCCAAGTGGACAGGAACTATGGCTACACCTTC.